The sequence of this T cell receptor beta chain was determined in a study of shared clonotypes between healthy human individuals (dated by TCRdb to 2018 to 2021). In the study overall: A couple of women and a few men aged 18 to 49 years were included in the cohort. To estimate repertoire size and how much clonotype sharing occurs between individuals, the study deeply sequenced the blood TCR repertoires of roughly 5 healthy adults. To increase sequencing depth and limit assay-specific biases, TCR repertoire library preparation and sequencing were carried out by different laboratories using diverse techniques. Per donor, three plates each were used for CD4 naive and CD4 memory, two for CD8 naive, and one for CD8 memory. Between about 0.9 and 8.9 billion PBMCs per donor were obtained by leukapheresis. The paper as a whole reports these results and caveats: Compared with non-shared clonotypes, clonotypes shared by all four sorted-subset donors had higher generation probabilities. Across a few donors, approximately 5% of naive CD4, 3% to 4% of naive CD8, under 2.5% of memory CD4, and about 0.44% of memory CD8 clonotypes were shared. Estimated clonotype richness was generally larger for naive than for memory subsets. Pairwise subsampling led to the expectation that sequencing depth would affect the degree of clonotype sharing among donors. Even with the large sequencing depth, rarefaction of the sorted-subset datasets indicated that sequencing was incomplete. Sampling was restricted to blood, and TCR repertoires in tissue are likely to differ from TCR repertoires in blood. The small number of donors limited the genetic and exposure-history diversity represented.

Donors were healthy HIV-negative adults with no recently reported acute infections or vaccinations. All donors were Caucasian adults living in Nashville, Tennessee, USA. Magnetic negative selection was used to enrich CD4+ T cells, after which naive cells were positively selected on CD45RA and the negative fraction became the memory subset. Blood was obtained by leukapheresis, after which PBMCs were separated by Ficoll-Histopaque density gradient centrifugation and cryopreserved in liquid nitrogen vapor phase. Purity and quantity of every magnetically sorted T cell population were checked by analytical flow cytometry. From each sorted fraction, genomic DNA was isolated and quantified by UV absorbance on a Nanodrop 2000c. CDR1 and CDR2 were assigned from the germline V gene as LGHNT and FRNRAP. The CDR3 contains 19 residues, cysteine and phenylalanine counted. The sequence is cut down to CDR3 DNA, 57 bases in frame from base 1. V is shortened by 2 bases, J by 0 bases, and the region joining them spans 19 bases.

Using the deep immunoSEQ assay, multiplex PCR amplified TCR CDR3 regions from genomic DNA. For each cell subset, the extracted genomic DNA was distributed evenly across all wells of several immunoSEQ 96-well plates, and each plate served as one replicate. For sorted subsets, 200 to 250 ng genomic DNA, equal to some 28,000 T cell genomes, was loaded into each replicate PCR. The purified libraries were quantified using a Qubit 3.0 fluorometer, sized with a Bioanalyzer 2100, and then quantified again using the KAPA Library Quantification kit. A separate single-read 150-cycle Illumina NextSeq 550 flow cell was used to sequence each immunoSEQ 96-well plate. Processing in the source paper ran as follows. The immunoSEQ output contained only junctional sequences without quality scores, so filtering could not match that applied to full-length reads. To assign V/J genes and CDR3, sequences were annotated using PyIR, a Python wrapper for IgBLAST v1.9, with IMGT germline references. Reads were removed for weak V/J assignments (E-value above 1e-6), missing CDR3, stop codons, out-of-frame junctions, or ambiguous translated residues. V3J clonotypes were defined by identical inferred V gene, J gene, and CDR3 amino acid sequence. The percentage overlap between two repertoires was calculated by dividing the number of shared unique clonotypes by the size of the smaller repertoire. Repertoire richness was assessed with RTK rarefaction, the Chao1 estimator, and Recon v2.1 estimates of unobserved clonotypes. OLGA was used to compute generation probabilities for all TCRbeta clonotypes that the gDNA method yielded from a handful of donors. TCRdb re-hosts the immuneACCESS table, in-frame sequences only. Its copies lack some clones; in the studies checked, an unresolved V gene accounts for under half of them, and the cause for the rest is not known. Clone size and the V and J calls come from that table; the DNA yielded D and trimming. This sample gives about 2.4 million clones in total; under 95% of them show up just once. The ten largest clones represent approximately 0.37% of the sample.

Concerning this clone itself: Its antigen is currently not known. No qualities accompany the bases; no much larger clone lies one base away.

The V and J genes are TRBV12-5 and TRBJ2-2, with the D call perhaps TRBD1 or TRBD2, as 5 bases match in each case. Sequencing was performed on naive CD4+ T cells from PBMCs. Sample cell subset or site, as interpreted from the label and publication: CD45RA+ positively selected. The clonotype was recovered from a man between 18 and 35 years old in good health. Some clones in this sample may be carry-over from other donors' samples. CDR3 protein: CASGLYWARGEPNTGELFF. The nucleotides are TGTGCTAGTGGTTTGTATTGGGCTCGGGGCGAACCGAACACCGGGGAGCTGTTTTTT. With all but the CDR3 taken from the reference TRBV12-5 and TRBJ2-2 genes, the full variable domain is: DARVTQTPRHKVTEMGQEVTMRCQPILGHNTVFWYRQTMMQGLELLAYFRNRAPLDDSGMPKDRFSAEMPDATLATLKIQPSEPRDSAVYFCASGLYWARGEPNTGELFFGEGSRLTVL.